These 5 T cell receptor beta chains were sequenced from one sample in a study of blood T cell repertoires in COVID-19. Some clones are missing from TCRdb's copy, which holds only in-frame ones; the method was immunoSEQ multiplex PCR. This table holds 88,000 or so clones, roughly nine tenths found once. The sample comprised peripheral blood. These receptors all stem from a man over 45 with acute or convalescent COVID-19.

This chain joins TRBV19 and TRBJ1-1, with TRBD1 matching 7 bases. V trimming: 7 bases; J trimming: 0 bases; junction bases outside the gene matches: 8. The CDR3 consists of 15 residues. The V gene's germline CDR1 is LNHDA and CDR2 SQIVND (reference sequence). CDR3 nucleotide sequence: TGTGCCAGTAAACAAACAGGGGCCCTGAACACTGAAGCTTTCTTT. Translated: CASKQTGALNTEAFF.

This rearrangement joins TRBV6-5 to TRBJ2-5; possible D gene TRBD2, 6 bases. V was clipped by 2 bases and J by 6 bases, with 16 bases between them. The CDR3 covers 15 residues. CDR1 and CDR2 from the germline V gene are MNHEY and SVGAGI. The CDR3 protein is CASSYAEGMEKTQYF. DNA of the CDR3: TGTGCCAGCAGTTACGCGGAGGGAATGGAAAAGACCCAGTACTTC.

The chain joins TRBV27 to TRBJ2-5; 8 nucleotides agree with TRBD2. The germline V gene has CDR1 MNHEY and CDR2 SMNVEV (reference sequence). V lost 4 bases to trimming and J lost 7 bases; unmatched junction nucleotides: 14. CDR3 length: 16 residues. The CDR3 region has the DNA TGTGCCAGCAGTTCCAACGACAGGACTAGCCGGGGGACCCAGTACTTC. This translates into CASSSNDRTSRGTQYF.

The V call is TRBV6-2 or TRBV6-3, the J call TRBJ1-1; the match to TRBD1 covers 7 bases. Germline assignment: CDR1 MNHEY and CDR2 SVGEGT. Germline trimming cut 6 bases from V and 2 bases from J; bases unmatched to any gene: 15. The CDR3 has 17 residues. CDR3 sequence reads: CASSYTLKGALNTEAFF. In nucleotides, the CDR3 is TGTGCCAGCAGCTATACCCTGAAGGGGGCACTAAACACTGAAGCTTTCTTT.

The chain recombines TRBV29-1 with TRBJ2-7, with 7 bases lining up with TRBD1. The germline V gene has CDR1 SQVTM and CDR2 ANQGSEA. Trimming removed 0 bases from V and 1 base from J; junction bases left unmatched: 6. The CDR3 length is 15 residues. The CDR3 loop reads CSVEDHDRESYEQYF. The CDR3 nucleotides read TGCAGCGTTGAAGATCATGACAGGGAGTCCTACGAGCAGTACTTC.